This T cell receptor beta chain was recovered during a study of a mutant IDH1 vaccine in newly diagnosed glioma. The wider study: Patients were given eight vaccinations, scheduled in weeks 1, 3, 5, 7, 11, 15, 19 and 23. Sex distribution of treated patients was around 62% male and about 38% female; mean age was about 41 years. Antecedent treatment encompassed radiotherapy, temozolomide, or their combination; the majority received both. Study results and limitations: Shifts in the top peripheral T cell clonotypes seemed unrelated to pseudoprogression.

This CDR3 has 12 residues. The germline CDR1 and CDR2 sequences are PRHDT and FYEKMQ (reference sequence). V was clipped by 1 base and J by 7 bases, with 4 bases between them. As for this clone: What it binds is unknown.

Repertoires were generated with immunoSEQ multiplex PCR, while TCRdb's copy carries only in-frame clones and drops some. Of roughly 120,000 clones in the sample, about 80% were seen once. The time point was: week 11, during vaccination. Doses consisted of 300 ug of mutant IDH1 20-mer peptide each, paired with topical imiquimod. The genes are TRBV13 and TRBJ2-2; D gene uncertain. This sequence originates from a man aged 35-49 years with glioma. The specimen was PBMCs, collected from a glioma patient whose treatment included an IDH1 peptide vaccine. The CDR3 is CASSLVGGELFF. The CDR3 DNA sequence: TGTGCCAGCAGCTTAGTGGGCGGGGAGCTGTTTTTT.